This is a list of T cell receptor beta chains from one sample in a study of cytomegalovirus exposure and HLA in healthy donors. TCRdb keeps only in-frame clones here, not all; method: immunoSEQ multiplex PCR. This sample has about 160,000 clones, with about 90% found just once. Sequencing was carried out using PBMCs. The origin of the receptors is a woman aged 25 to 39 in good health and CMV-seronegative. The CDR3 runs from the conserved cysteine through the conserved F or W. D genes are given only for firm matches. Clone size is shown for a subset of rows, as once, few, many or a class of expanded clone.

V gene: TRBV6-6
J gene: TRBJ2-1
clone size: NA
D gene: TRBD2
CDR3 DNA: TGTGCCAGCAGTTACTCGTCTAGCGGCTCTCCTAATGAGCAGTTCTTC
CDR3 protein: CASSYSSSGSPNEQFF

V gene: TRBV6-6
J gene: TRBJ2-7
clone size: NA
D gene: NA
CDR3 DNA: TGTGCCAGCGGAACGAGTGAGCAGTACTTC
CDR3 protein: CASGTSEQYF

V gene: TRBV27
J gene: TRBJ1-1
clone size: NA
D gene: NA
CDR3 DNA: TGTGCCAGCAGTCCTCTCGGACAAGTCACTGAAGCTTTCTTT
CDR3 protein: CASSPLGQVTEAFF

V gene: TRBV2
J gene: TRBJ1-2
clone size: NA
D gene: NA
CDR3 DNA: TGTGCCAGCAATCGTGGGGTGCGGTATGGCTACACCTTC
CDR3 protein: CASNRGVRYGYTF

V gene: TRBV7-8
J gene: TRBJ2-7
clone size: NA
D gene: TRBD2
CDR3 DNA: TGTGCCAGCAGCTTAGCAACCCCTCCTAGCGGGCCTTACTACGAGCAGTACTTC
CDR3 protein: CASSLATPPSGPYYEQYF

V gene: TRBV7-2
J gene: TRBJ2-3
clone size: NA
D gene: NA
CDR3 DNA: TGTGCCAGCAGCTTAGGACGGGAAAATACGCAGTATTTT
CDR3 protein: CASSLGRENTQYF

V gene: TRBV27
J gene: TRBJ1-1
clone size: NA
D gene: NA
CDR3 DNA: TGTGCCAGCAACGGGGGGCCTTACACTGAAGCTTTCTTT
CDR3 protein: CASNGGPYTEAFF

V gene: TRBV7-2
J gene: TRBJ1-5
clone size: few
D gene: NA
CDR3 DNA: TGTGCCAGCAGCTCCTACACCAACCCAGGGAATCAGCCCCAGCATTTT
CDR3 protein: CASSSYTNPGNQPQHF

V gene: TRBV6-1
J gene: TRBJ2-7
clone size: once
D gene: TRBD1
CDR3 DNA: TGTGCCAGCGTCGGGGGACAGGGGATCTACGAGCAGTACTTC
CDR3 protein: CASVGGQGIYEQYF

V gene: TRBV2
J gene: TRBJ2-7
clone size: NA
D gene: TRBD2
CDR3 DNA: TGTGCCAGCATACTAGCGGTCAACTACGAGCAGTACTTC
CDR3 protein: CASILAVNYEQYF

V gene: TRBV5-6
J gene: TRBJ2-5
clone size: NA
D gene: NA
CDR3 DNA: TGTGCCAGCAGCTCCCCCACAGGGACCGAGACCCAGTACTTC
CDR3 protein: CASSSPTGTETQYF

V gene: TRBV28
J gene: TRBJ1-1
clone size: NA
D gene: NA
CDR3 DNA: TGTGCCAGCAGTTTGGGGGGGGAAGCTTTCTTT
CDR3 protein: CASSLGGEAFF

V gene: TRBV10-3
J gene: TRBJ2-2
clone size: NA
D gene: NA
CDR3 DNA: TGTGCCATCGGACTCCGGACCCCCGGGGAGCTGTTTTTT
CDR3 protein: CAIGLRTPGELFF